This T cell receptor beta chain was sequenced for a study of shared clonotypes between healthy human individuals. The donor cohort consisted entirely of Caucasian adults residing in Nashville, Tennessee. The germline V and J ends were trimmed by 6 bases and 2 bases, with 7 bases remaining between them. The CDR3 consists of 11 residues. Germline CDR1 and CDR2: SQVTM and ANQGSEA. The repertoire was sequenced with immunoSEQ multiplex PCR; TCRdb's copy has only in-frame clones and lacks some. This sample has approximately 110,000 clones, with approximately 70% found just once. What was sequenced was memory CD8+ T cells sorted from blood. As for subset: CD45RO+ cells pooled with CCR7-negative TemRA cells. The TCR comes from a woman aged 25-40 years in good health. The J gene is TRBJ1-1, the V gene TRBV29-1; D ambiguous. CDR3 residues: CSVALNTEAFF. As DNA, the CDR3 is TGCAGCGTCGCACTTAACACTGAAGCTTTCTTT.